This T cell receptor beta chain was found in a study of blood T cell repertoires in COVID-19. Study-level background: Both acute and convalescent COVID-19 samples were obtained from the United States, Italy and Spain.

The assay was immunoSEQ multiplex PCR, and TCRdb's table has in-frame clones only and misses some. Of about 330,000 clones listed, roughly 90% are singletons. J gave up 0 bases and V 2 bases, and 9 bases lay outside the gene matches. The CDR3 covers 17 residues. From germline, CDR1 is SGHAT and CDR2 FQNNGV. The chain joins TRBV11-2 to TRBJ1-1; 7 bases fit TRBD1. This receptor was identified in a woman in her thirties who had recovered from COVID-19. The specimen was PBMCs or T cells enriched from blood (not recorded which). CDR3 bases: TGTGCCAGCAGCTTAAGGGGGCCGGGACGGATGAACACTGAAGCTTTCTTT. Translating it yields CASSLRGPGRMNTEAFF.